These T cell receptor beta chains were read from a single sample in a study of PD-1 blockade in classical Hodgkin lymphoma. Repertoires were generated with immunoSEQ multiplex PCR, while TCRdb's copy carries only in-frame clones and drops some. Here the sample spans tens of thousands of clones, 88% being singletons. The sample in question was peripheral blood mononuclear cells (PBMCs), obtained at baseline. The receptors were gathered from a human donor with classical Hodgkin lymphoma. The CDR3 runs from the conserved cysteine through the conserved F or W. Fields, in order: D gene, V gene, J gene, clone size, CDR3 protein, CDR3 DNA. The D gene is left open where the match is weak. The size of a clone is reported for some rows only, either as once, few or many, or as a class for expanded clones.

NA,TRBV27,TRBJ2-2,once,CASSYGDTGELFF,TGTGCCAGCAGTTACGGGGACACCGGGGAGCTGTTTTTT
TRBD2,TRBV10-2,TRBJ2-3,NA,CASGTSGSTDTQYF,TGCGCCAGTGGGACTAGCGGGAGCACAGATACGCAGTATTTT
NA,TRBV19,TRBJ2-6,NA,CASSIVRKSGLPSGANVLTF,TGTGCCAGTAGTATCGTCCGGAAGTCGGGGCTCCCCTCTGGGGCCAACGTCCTGACTTTC
TRBD1,TRBV6-6,TRBJ1-3,NA,CASRFGTASGNTIYF,TGTGCCAGCAGGTTCGGGACAGCCTCTGGAAACACCATATATTTT
TRBD2,TRBV27,TRBJ2-5,NA,CASSLRAGGTQETQYF,TGTGCCAGCAGTTTAAGGGCGGGAGGCACACAAGAGACCCAGTACTTC
NA,TRBV19,TRBJ2-1,NA,CASSISPFSYNEQFF,TGTGCCAGTAGTATTTCCCCTTTCTCCTACAATGAGCAGTTCTTC
TRBD2,TRBV7-2,TRBJ2-1,few,CASSASGAYNEQFF,TGTGCCAGCAGCGCTAGCGGGGCCTACAATGAGCAGTTCTTC
TRBD2,TRBV11-2,TRBJ2-3,NA,CASSPLAVSTDTQYF,TGTGCCAGCAGCCCTCTAGCGGTTAGCACAGATACGCAGTATTTT
TRBD1,TRBV7-6,TRBJ2-7,NA,CASTSGQGVYEQYF,TGTGCCAGCACCTCAGGACAGGGGGTCTACGAGCAGTACTTC
TRBD2,TRBV13,TRBJ2-7,NA,CASSLESSGGSYEQYF,TGTGCCAGCAGCTTAGAGAGTAGCGGGGGGTCCTACGAGCAGTACTTC
TRBD1,TRBV29-1,TRBJ1-1,NA,CSVEAGTGVTEAFF,TGCAGCGTTGAGGCTGGGACAGGGGTCACTGAAGCTTTCTTT
NA,TRBV27,TRBJ1-1,few,CASGWGGAAEAFF,TGTGCCAGCGGCTGGGGAGGGGCGGCTGAAGCTTTCTTT
NA,TRBV19,TRBJ1-5,NA,CASSIAGTAVPQHF,TGTGCCAGTAGTATAGCCGGGACCGCAGTGCCCCAGCATTTT
TRBD1,TRBV7-9,TRBJ2-7,NA,CASSSGQSVEQYF,TGTGCCAGCAGCTCGGGACAGAGTGTTGAGCAGTACTTC
TRBD1,TRBV10-3,TRBJ1-2,NA,CAISDGTGGEGYTF,TGTGCCATCAGTGATGGGACAGGGGGCGAAGGCTACACCTTC
TRBD2,TRBV27,TRBJ2-7,NA,CASGLAGREQYF,TGTGCTTCGGGACTAGCGGGACGCGAGCAGTACTTC
NA,TRBV2,TRBJ2-2,NA,CASSELSVGGELFF,TGTGCCAGCAGTGAGCTTAGCGTTGGCGGGGAGCTGTTTTTT